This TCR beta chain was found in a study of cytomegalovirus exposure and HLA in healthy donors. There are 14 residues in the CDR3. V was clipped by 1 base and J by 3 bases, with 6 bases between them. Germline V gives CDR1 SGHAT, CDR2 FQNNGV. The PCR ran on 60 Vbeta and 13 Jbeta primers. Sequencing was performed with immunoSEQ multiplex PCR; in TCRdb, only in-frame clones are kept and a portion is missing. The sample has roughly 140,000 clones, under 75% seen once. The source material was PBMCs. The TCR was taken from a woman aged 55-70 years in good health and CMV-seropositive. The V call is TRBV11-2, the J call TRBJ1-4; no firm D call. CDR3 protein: CASSLGLANEKLFF. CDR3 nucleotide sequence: TGTGCCAGCAGCTTAGGGCTAGCTAATGAAAAACTGTTTTTT.